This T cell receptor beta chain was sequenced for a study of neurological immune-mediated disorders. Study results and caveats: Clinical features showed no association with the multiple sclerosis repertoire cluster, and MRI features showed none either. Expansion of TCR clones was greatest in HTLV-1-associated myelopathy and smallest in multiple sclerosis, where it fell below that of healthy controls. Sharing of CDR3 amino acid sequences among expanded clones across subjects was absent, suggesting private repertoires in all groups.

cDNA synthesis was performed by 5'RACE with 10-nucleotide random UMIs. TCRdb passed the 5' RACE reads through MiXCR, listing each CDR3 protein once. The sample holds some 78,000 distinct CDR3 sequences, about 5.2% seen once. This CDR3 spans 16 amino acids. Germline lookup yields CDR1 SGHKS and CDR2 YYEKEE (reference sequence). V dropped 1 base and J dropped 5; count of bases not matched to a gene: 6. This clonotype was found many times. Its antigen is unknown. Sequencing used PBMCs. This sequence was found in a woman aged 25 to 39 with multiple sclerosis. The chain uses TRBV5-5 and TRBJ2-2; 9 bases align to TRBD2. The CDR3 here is CASSLFSAGGTGELFF. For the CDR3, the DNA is TGTGCCAGCAGCTTGTTTTCAGCGGGGGGTACCGGGGAGCTGTTTTTT.